This T cell receptor (beta chain) was sequenced for a study of cytomegalovirus exposure and HLA in healthy donors. For this clone: Its matching antigen is unknown.

V was clipped by 3 bases and J by 2 bases; unmatched bases: 8. Germline loops: CDR1 KGHSH, CDR2 LQKENI. This CDR3 region has 17 residues. The PCR made use of 60 Vbeta and 13 Jbeta primers. TCRdb keeps only in-frame clones here, not all; method: immunoSEQ multiplex PCR. The table has around 160,000 clones, 78% seen once. Study-wide points: The study put 150 to 200 TCR beta chains on its list as cytomegalovirus-associated.

The chain combines TRBV18 with TRBJ1-5, with 9 nucleotides matching TRBD1. Material for sequencing was PBMCs. The sequence was obtained from a male donor in good health and CMV-seronegative. The DNA for the CDR3 is TGTGCCAGCTCACCTAATACAGGGGGCCAAGGCAATCAGCCCCAGCATTTT. Translation: CASSPNTGGQGNQPQHF.